Given below is one T cell receptor beta chain in context. Its antigen remains unidentified. The CDR3 extends over 15 amino acids. J gave up 4 bases and V 6 bases, and 7 bases lay outside the gene matches. Germline V gene sequence: CDR1 MNHEY, CDR2 SMNVEV (reference sequence). It was with 60 Vbeta and 13 Jbeta primers that the PCR ran. Profiled with immunoSEQ multiplex PCR; TCRdb holds only in-frame clones, not every one. This sample has approximately 120,000 clones, with more than 15% found just once. This specimen comes from a study of cytomegalovirus exposure and HLA in healthy donors. Study-wide results and limits: Analyzed later, most CMV-associated TCR beta chains appeared HLA-restricted. 87-base-pair reads could not separate some V segments, including TRBV6-2 and TRBV6-3.

Sequencing input: PBMCs. The sequence came from a female donor in good health and CMV-seropositive. The gene calls are TRBV27 and TRBJ2-1, with 9 bases fitting TRBD1. The CDR3 region is CASSEGQGFYNEQFF. The CDR3 DNA reads as TGTGCCAGCAGCGAAGGACAGGGGTTTTACAATGAGCAGTTCTTC.